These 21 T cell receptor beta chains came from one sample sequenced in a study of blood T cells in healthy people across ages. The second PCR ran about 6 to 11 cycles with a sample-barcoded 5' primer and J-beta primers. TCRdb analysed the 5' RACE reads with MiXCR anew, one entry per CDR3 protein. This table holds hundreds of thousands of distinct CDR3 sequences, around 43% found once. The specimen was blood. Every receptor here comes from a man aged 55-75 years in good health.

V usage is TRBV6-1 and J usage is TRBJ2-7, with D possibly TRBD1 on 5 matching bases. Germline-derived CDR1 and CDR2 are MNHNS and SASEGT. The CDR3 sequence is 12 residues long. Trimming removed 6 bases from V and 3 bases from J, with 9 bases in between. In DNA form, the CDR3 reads TGTGCCAGCAGGGCGCAGGGCTACGAGCAGTACTTC. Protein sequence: CASRAQGYEQYF.

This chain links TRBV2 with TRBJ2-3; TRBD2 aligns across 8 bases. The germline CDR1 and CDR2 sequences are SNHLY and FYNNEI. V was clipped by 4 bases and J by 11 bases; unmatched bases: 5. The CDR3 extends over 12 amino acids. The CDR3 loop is CASSASGGRQYF. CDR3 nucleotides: TGTGCCAGCAGTGCGAGCGGGGGTAGGCAGTATTTT.

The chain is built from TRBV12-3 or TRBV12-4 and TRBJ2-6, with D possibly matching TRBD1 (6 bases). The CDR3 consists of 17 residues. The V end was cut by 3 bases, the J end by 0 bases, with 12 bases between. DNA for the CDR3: TGTGCCAGCAGTTTTTTAACAGGGAACTCTGGGGCCAACGTCCTGACTTTC. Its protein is CASSFLTGNSGANVLTF.

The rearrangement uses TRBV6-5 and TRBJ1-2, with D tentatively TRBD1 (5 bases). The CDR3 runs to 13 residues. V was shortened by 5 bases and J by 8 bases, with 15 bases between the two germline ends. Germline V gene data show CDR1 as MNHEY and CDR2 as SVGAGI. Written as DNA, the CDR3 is TGTGCCAGCAGTAGACGGGGCCGGGAAGGCTACACCTTC. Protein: CASSRRGREGYTF.

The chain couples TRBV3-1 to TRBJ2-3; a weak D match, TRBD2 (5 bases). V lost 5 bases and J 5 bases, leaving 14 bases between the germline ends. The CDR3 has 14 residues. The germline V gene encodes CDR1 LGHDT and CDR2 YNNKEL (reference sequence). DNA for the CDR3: TGTGCCAGCAGCTTCACTAGGACGGTAGATACGCAGTATTTT. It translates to CASSFTRTVDTQYF.

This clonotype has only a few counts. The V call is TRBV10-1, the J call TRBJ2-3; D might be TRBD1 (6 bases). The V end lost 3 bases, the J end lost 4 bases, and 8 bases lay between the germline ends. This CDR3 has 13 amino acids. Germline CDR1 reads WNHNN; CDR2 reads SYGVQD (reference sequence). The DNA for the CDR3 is TGCGCCAGCAGTGAACAGGGTCCAGATACGCAGTATTTT. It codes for CASSEQGPDTQYF.

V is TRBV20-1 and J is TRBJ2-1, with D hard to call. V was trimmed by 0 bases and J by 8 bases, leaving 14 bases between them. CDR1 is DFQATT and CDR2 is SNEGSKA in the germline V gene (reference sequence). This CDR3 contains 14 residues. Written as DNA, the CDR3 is TGCAGTGCTAGAGATGAAGCCATAATCGATGAGCAGTTCTTC. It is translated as CSARDEAIIDEQFF.

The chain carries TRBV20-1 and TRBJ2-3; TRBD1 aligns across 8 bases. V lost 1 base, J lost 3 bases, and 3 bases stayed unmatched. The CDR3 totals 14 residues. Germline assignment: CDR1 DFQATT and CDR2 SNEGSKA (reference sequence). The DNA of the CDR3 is TGCAGTGCTAGAGGGACAGGGATGACAGATACGCAGTATTTT. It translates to CSARGTGMTDTQYF.

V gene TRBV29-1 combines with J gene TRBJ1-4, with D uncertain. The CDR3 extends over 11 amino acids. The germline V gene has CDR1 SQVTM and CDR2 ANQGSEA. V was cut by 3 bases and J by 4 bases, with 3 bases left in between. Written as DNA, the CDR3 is TGCAGCGTTGAGGATAATGAAAAACTGTTTTTT. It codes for CSVEDNEKLFF.

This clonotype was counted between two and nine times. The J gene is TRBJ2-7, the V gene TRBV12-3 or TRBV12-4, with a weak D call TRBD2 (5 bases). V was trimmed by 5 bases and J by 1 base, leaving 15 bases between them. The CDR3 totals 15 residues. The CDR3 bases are TGTGCCAGCAGTGGACTTGCTGGCATATCCTACGAGCAGTACTTC. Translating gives CASSGLAGISYEQYF.

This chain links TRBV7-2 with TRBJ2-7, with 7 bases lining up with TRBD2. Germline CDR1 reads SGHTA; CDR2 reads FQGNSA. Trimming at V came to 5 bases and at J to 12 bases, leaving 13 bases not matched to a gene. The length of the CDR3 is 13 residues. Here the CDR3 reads CASSQVGGETRYF. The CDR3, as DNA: TGTGCCAGCAGCCAGGTGGGGGGGGAGACCCGGTACTTC.

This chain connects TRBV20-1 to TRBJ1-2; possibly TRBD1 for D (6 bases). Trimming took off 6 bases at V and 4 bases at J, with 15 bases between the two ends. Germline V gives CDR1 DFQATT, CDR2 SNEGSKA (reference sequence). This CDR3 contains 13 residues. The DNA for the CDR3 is TGCAGTGCGAACCCGGGACACGGCTATGGCTACACCTTC. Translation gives CSANPGHGYGYTF.

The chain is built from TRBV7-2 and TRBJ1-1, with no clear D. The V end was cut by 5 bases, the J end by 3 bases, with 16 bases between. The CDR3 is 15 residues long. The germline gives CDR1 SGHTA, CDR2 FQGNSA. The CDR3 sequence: CASSPRISRDTEAFF. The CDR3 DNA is TGTGCCAGCAGCCCAAGGATCTCACGGGACACTGAAGCTTTCTTT. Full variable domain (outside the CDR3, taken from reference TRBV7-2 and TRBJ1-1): GAGVSQSPSNKVTEKGKDVELRCDPISGHTALYWYRQSLGQGLEFLIYFQGNSAPDKSGLPSDRFSAERTGGSVSTLTIQRTQQEDSAVYLCASSPRISRDTEAFFGQGTRLTVV.

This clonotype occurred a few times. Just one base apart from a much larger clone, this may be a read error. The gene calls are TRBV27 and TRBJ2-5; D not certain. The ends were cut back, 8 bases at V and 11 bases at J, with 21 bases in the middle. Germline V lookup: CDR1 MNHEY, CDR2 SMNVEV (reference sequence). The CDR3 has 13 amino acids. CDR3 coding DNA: TGTGCCAGCTGCCTGACTGGTTACAATGAGCAGTACTTC. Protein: CASCLTGYNEQYF.

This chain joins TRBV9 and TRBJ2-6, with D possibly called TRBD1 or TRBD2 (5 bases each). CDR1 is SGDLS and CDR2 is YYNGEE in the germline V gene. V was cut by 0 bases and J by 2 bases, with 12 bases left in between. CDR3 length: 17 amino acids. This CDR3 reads CASSVAGTYPGANVLTF. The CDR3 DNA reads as TGTGCCAGCAGCGTAGCAGGGACCTATCCTGGGGCCAACGTCCTGACTTTC.

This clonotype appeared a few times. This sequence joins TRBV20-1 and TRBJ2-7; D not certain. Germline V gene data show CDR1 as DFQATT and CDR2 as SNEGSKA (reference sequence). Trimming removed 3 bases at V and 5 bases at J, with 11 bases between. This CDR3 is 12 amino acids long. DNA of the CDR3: TGCAGTGCTAGCTTGAGGTTCAACGAGCAGTACTTC. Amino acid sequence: CSASLRFNEQYF.

DNA of the CDR3: TGCGCCAGCAGCCATCCGGGAGGGACCGGGGAGCTGTTTTTT. Encoded protein: CASSHPGGTGELFF. The chain carries TRBV4-1 and TRBJ2-2; 8 bases line up with TRBD2. Germline lookup yields CDR1 MGHRA and CDR2 YSYEKL. After removal of 3 bases from V and 5 bases from J, the junction contained 2 bases not matched to a gene. The CDR3 has 14 residues.

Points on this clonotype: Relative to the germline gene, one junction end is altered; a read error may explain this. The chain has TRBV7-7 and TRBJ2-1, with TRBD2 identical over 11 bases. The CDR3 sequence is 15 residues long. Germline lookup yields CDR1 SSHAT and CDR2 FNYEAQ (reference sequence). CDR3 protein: CASSLLAGENNEQFF. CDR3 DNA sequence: TGTGCTAGCAGCTTACTAGCGGGGGAGAACAATGAGCAGTTCTTC.

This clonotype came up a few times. The CDR3 loop reads CASSLEVGQAGFRETQYF. In nucleotides, the CDR3 is TGTGCCAGCAGCTTGGAAGTAGGGCAGGCGGGTTTTCGAGAGACCCAGTACTTC. The V and J genes are TRBV5-5 and TRBJ2-7, with D tentatively TRBD2 (5 bases). The tail of the sequence fits TRBJ2-5 better, so the J call may be wrong. Germline V gene data show CDR1 as SGHKS and CDR2 as YYEKEE (reference sequence). CDR3 length: 18 amino acids.

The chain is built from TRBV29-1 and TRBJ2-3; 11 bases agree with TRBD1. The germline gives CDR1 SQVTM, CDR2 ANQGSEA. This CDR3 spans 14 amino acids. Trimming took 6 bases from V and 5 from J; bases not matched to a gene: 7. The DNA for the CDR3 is TGCAGCGTCAGCTCCGGGACAGGGGGAGATACGCAGTATTTT. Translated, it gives CSVSSGTGGDTQYF.

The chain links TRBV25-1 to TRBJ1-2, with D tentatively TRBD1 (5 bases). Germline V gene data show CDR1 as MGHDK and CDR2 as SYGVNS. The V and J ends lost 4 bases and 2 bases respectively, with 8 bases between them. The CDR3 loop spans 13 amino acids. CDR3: CASSGQFNYGYTF. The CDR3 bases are TGTGCCAGCAGTGGACAGTTCAACTATGGCTACACCTTC.